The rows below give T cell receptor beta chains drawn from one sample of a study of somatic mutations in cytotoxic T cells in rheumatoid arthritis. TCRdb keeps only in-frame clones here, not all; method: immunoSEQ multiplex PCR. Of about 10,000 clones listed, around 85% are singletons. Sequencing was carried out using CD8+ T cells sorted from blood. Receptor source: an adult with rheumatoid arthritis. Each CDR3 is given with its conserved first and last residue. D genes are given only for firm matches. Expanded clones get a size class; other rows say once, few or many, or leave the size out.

CDR3 protein: CASSFRGANTEAFF; CDR3 DNA: TGTGCCAGCAGTTTCCGAGGGGCGAACACTGAAGCTTTCTTT; V gene: TRBV27; J gene: TRBJ1-1; clone size: NA; D gene: NA
CDR3 protein: CASSLGNQPQHF; CDR3 DNA: TGTGCCAGCAGCTTGGGGAATCAGCCCCAGCATTTT; V gene: TRBV5-6; J gene: TRBJ1-5; clone size: NA; D gene: NA
CDR3 protein: CASSQGWGESTDTQYF; CDR3 DNA: TGCGCCAGCAGCCAAGGGTGGGGGGAGAGCACAGATACGCAGTATTTT; V gene: TRBV4-1; J gene: TRBJ2-3; clone size: NA; D gene: NA
CDR3 protein: CASSVQALGLAGGSSYNEQFF; CDR3 DNA: TGTGCCAGCAGCGTCCAAGCATTGGGACTAGCGGGGGGGAGCTCCTACAATGAGCAGTTCTTC; V gene: TRBV7-6; J gene: TRBJ2-1; clone size: NA; D gene: TRBD2
CDR3 protein: CASSLATGIGEQFF; CDR3 DNA: TGTGCCAGCAGTCTCGCTACAGGGATCGGTGAGCAGTTCTTC; V gene: TRBV4-2; J gene: TRBJ2-1; clone size: NA; D gene: NA
CDR3 protein: CASSYSLTGGYTEAFF; CDR3 DNA: TGTGCCAGCAGTTACTCCCTAACAGGCGGCTACACTGAAGCTTTCTTT; V gene: TRBV6-5; J gene: TRBJ1-1; clone size: NA; D gene: NA
CDR3 protein: CASSLRTGELFF; CDR3 DNA: TGTGCCAGCAGCTTACGCACCGGGGAGCTGTTTTTT; V gene: TRBV7-3; J gene: TRBJ2-2; clone size: once; D gene: NA
CDR3 protein: CASSLSGYEQYF; CDR3 DNA: TGTGCCAGCAGCTTATCGGGATACGAGCAGTACTTC; V gene: TRBV7-2; J gene: TRBJ2-7; clone size: NA; D gene: NA
CDR3 protein: CASSPLGGTEAFF; CDR3 DNA: TGTGCCAGCAGCCCGCTGGGAGGGACTGAAGCTTTCTTT; V gene: TRBV7-9; J gene: TRBJ1-1; clone size: few; D gene: NA
CDR3 protein: CASSIVYRGPTYEQYF; CDR3 DNA: TGTGCCAGTAGTATAGTTTACAGGGGGCCCACCTACGAGCAGTACTTC; V gene: TRBV19; J gene: TRBJ2-7; clone size: NA; D gene: TRBD1
CDR3 protein: CASSQVTSGSYEQYF; CDR3 DNA: TGCGCCAGCAGCCAAGTGACTAGCGGGAGCTACGAGCAGTACTTC; V gene: TRBV4-1; J gene: TRBJ2-7; clone size: NA; D gene: TRBD2
CDR3 protein: CASVSSGGAHTQYF; CDR3 DNA: TGTGCCAGCGTCAGTAGCGGGGGGGCCCATACGCAGTATTTT; V gene: TRBV6-5; J gene: TRBJ2-3; clone size: NA; D gene: TRBD2
CDR3 protein: CASRPPRAQFF; CDR3 DNA: TGTGCCAGCAGACCCCCTAGAGCCCAGTTCTTC; V gene: TRBV2; J gene: TRBJ2-1; clone size: NA; D gene: NA
CDR3 protein: CASSADAGNTIYF; CDR3 DNA: TGTGCCAGCAGCGCCGACGCTGGAAACACCATATATTTT; V gene: TRBV7-3; J gene: TRBJ1-3; clone size: NA; D gene: NA
CDR3 protein: CASSVRGGQNGYTF; CDR3 DNA: TGTGCCAGCAGCGTGAGGGGAGGGCAGAATGGCTACACCTTC; V gene: TRBV9; J gene: TRBJ1-2; clone size: NA; D gene: NA
CDR3 protein: CATTQTSGRVVGTGELFF; CDR3 DNA: TGTGCCACCACTCAGACTAGCGGGAGGGTGGTAGGCACCGGGGAGCTGTTTTTT; V gene: TRBV25-1; J gene: TRBJ2-2; clone size: NA; D gene: TRBD2
CDR3 protein: CASSPTRTFPNTEAFF; CDR3 DNA: TGTGCCAGCAGCCCGACACGGACTTTTCCGAACACTGAAGCTTTCTTT; V gene: TRBV14; J gene: TRBJ1-1; clone size: NA; D gene: NA
CDR3 protein: CASSQVEGDTYEQYF; CDR3 DNA: TGCGCCAGCAGCCAAGTTGAAGGGGACACCTACGAGCAGTACTTC; V gene: TRBV4-1; J gene: TRBJ2-7; clone size: NA; D gene: NA
CDR3 protein: CASSVRLAGASVDEQFF; CDR3 DNA: TGTGCCAGCAGCGTCCGACTAGCGGGGGCTTCTGTGGATGAGCAGTTCTTC; V gene: TRBV9; J gene: TRBJ2-1; clone size: NA; D gene: TRBD2
CDR3 protein: CASNPGSENSPLHF; CDR3 DNA: TGTGCCAGCAACCCAGGGTCAGAGAATTCACCCCTCCACTTT; V gene: TRBV27; J gene: TRBJ1-6; clone size: NA; D gene: NA
CDR3 protein: CASSSRTSGGTDTQYF; CDR3 DNA: TGTGCCAGCAGCTCCCGGACTAGCGGGGGCACAGATACGCAGTATTTT; V gene: TRBV11-3; J gene: TRBJ2-3; clone size: NA; D gene: TRBD2
CDR3 protein: CASSYTTGLQETQYF; CDR3 DNA: TGTGCCAGCAGTTACACCACGGGCCTCCAAGAGACCCAGTACTTC; V gene: TRBV6-5; J gene: TRBJ2-5; clone size: NA; D gene: NA
CDR3 protein: CASTRISDWNTEAFF; CDR3 DNA: TGTGCCAGCACTCGAATCTCGGATTGGAACACTGAAGCTTTCTTT; V gene: TRBV9; J gene: TRBJ1-1; clone size: large; D gene: NA
CDR3 protein: CASSLGTVVQPQHF; CDR3 DNA: TGTGCCAGCAGCCTAGGGACAGTGGTTCAGCCCCAGCATTTT; V gene: TRBV4-2; J gene: TRBJ1-5; clone size: few; D gene: TRBD1
CDR3 protein: CASSSATDSNQPQHF; CDR3 DNA: TGTGCCAGCAGTTCCGCGACGGATAGCAATCAGCCCCAGCATTTT; V gene: TRBV27; J gene: TRBJ1-5; clone size: NA; D gene: NA
CDR3 protein: CASSRTGLNTEAFF; CDR3 DNA: TGTGCCAGCAGCCGGACAGGGCTGAACACTGAAGCTTTCTTT; V gene: TRBV5-4; J gene: TRBJ1-1; clone size: NA; D gene: TRBD1
CDR3 protein: CASSQENPGGRREGETQYF; CDR3 DNA: TGCGCCAGCAGCCAAGAAAATCCTGGGGGCAGGAGGGAAGGGGAGACCCAGTACTTC; V gene: TRBV4-1; J gene: TRBJ2-5; clone size: NA; D gene: NA
CDR3 protein: CASSPRDITGELFF; CDR3 DNA: TGTGCCAGCAGCCCCCGGGATATCACCGGGGAGCTGTTTTTT; V gene: TRBV7-2; J gene: TRBJ2-2; clone size: NA; D gene: NA
CDR3 protein: CASSVGPMNTEAFF; CDR3 DNA: TGTGCCAGTTCGGTAGGACCCATGAACACTGAAGCTTTCTTT; V gene: TRBV19; J gene: TRBJ1-1; clone size: NA; D gene: NA
CDR3 protein: CASSPGQRDYGYTF; CDR3 DNA: TGTGCCAGCTCACCCGGACAGAGAGACTATGGCTACACCTTC; V gene: TRBV18; J gene: TRBJ1-2; clone size: NA; D gene: NA
CDR3 protein: CASSLAGAREFPYEQYF; CDR3 DNA: TGCGCCAGCAGCTTGGCGGGGGCCCGGGAATTCCCCTACGAGCAGTACTTC; V gene: TRBV5-1; J gene: TRBJ2-7; clone size: NA; D gene: NA
CDR3 protein: CASSFPPGGELFF; CDR3 DNA: TGTGCCAGCAGTTTTCCACCGGGGGGGGAGCTGTTTTTT; V gene: TRBV6-5; J gene: TRBJ2-2; clone size: NA; D gene: NA
CDR3 protein: CASSEALRGQGRNEQYF; CDR3 DNA: TGTGCCAGCAGTGAAGCGCTTCGAGGGCAGGGTAGGAACGAGCAGTACTTC; V gene: TRBV6-1; J gene: TRBJ2-7; clone size: NA; D gene: NA
CDR3 protein: CASSLDPSIYNEQFF; CDR3 DNA: TGTGCCAGCAGCTTGGATCCTAGCATCTACAATGAGCAGTTCTTC; V gene: TRBV5-5; J gene: TRBJ2-1; clone size: NA; D gene: NA
CDR3 protein: CASSLGIQETQYF; CDR3 DNA: TGTGCCAGCAGCTTAGGAATTCAAGAGACCCAGTACTTC; V gene: TRBV7-6; J gene: TRBJ2-5; clone size: NA; D gene: NA
CDR3 protein: CASSRDGNTEAFF; CDR3 DNA: TGTGCCAGCAGCAGGGACGGAAACACTGAAGCTTTCTTT; V gene: TRBV7-9; J gene: TRBJ1-1; clone size: few; D gene: NA
CDR3 protein: CSVAGLVKRSEETQYF; CDR3 DNA: TGCAGCGTTGCGGGACTAGTAAAACGATCCGAAGAGACCCAGTACTTC; V gene: TRBV29-1; J gene: TRBJ2-5; clone size: NA; D gene: TRBD2
CDR3 protein: CASSYGTTHYEQYF; CDR3 DNA: TGTGCCAGCAGCTACGGGACAACACACTACGAGCAGTACTTC; V gene: TRBV5-4; J gene: TRBJ2-7; clone size: NA; D gene: NA
CDR3 protein: CASSFGASGFYEQYF; CDR3 DNA: TGTGCCAGCAGCTTTGGGGCTAGCGGATTCTACGAGCAGTACTTC; V gene: TRBV5-4; J gene: TRBJ2-7; clone size: NA; D gene: TRBD2
CDR3 protein: CAIMTGTTYSTDTQYF; CDR3 DNA: TGTGCCATCATGACCGGGACAACCTATAGCACAGATACGCAGTATTTT; V gene: TRBV10-3; J gene: TRBJ2-3; clone size: NA; D gene: NA
CDR3 protein: CASSTPGGRGYEQYF; CDR3 DNA: TGTGCCAGCAGTACTCCCGGAGGCAGGGGATACGAGCAGTACTTC; V gene: TRBV27; J gene: TRBJ2-7; clone size: NA; D gene: NA
CDR3 protein: CASSVEGPTGVYGYTF; CDR3 DNA: TGTGCCAGCAGCGTAGAAGGCCCGACTGGGGTCTATGGCTACACCTTC; V gene: TRBV9; J gene: TRBJ1-2; clone size: NA; D gene: NA
CDR3 protein: CASSEKGFVETQYF; CDR3 DNA: TGTGCCAGCAGTGAAAAAGGGTTTGTGGAGACCCAGTACTTC; V gene: TRBV25-1; J gene: TRBJ2-5; clone size: NA; D gene: NA
CDR3 protein: CASSVDRENTEAFF; CDR3 DNA: TGTGCCAGCAGCGTCGACAGGGAGAACACTGAAGCTTTCTTT; V gene: TRBV9; J gene: TRBJ1-1; clone size: NA; D gene: TRBD1
CDR3 protein: CSVEEGPEANEKLFF; CDR3 DNA: TGCAGCGTTGAAGAAGGACCAGAAGCTAATGAAAAACTGTTTTTT; V gene: TRBV29-1; J gene: TRBJ1-4; clone size: NA; D gene: NA
CDR3 protein: CASSLRAVVNTEAFF; CDR3 DNA: TGCGCCAGCAGCTTGAGGGCAGTAGTGAACACTGAAGCTTTCTTT; V gene: TRBV5-1; J gene: TRBJ1-1; clone size: NA; D gene: NA
CDR3 protein: CAVGQGIVNTEAFF; CDR3 DNA: TGTGCCGTGGGACAGGGGATTGTGAACACTGAAGCTTTCTTT; V gene: TRBV7-7; J gene: TRBJ1-1; clone size: NA; D gene: TRBD1
CDR3 protein: CASSVLDGSYEQYF; CDR3 DNA: TGTGCCAGCAGCGTACTGGACGGATCCTACGAGCAGTACTTC; V gene: TRBV9; J gene: TRBJ2-7; clone size: NA; D gene: NA
CDR3 protein: CASSPGGGANYGYTF; CDR3 DNA: TGTGCCAGCAGTCCGGGGGGGGGAGCTAACTATGGCTACACCTTC; V gene: TRBV6-1; J gene: TRBJ1-2; clone size: NA; D gene: NA
CDR3 protein: CASSEGLEGPGEAFF; CDR3 DNA: TGTGCCAGCAGTGAGGGATTGGAAGGGCCAGGTGAAGCTTTCTTT; V gene: TRBV6-1; J gene: TRBJ1-1; clone size: NA; D gene: NA
CDR3 protein: CASSQETGFITEAFF; CDR3 DNA: TGCGCCAGCAGCCAAGAAACAGGGTTCATCACTGAAGCTTTCTTT; V gene: TRBV4-1; J gene: TRBJ1-1; clone size: NA; D gene: NA